This T cell receptor (beta chain) was sequenced during a study of blood T cell repertoires in COVID-19. In germline, CDR1 is MNHNY, CDR2 SVGAGI (reference sequence). Trimming left V 11 bases short and J 1 base short, with 20 bases between. CDR3 length equals 15 residues. In the authors' workflow: Cell counts per sample came from amplifying reference gene primers. Here immunoSEQ multiplex PCR was the method, and the copy in TCRdb shows in-frame clones only, minus some. V and J calls and clone size are as listed in that table; D and trimming were resolved from the DNA. The sample includes more than 90,000 clones, around 84% of them seen just once.

Material for sequencing was peripheral blood. This TCR derives from a woman in her seventies with active or convalescent COVID-19. The J gene is TRBJ1-2, the V gene TRBV6-6, with D possibly being TRBD1 (5 bases). The CDR3, as DNA: TGTGCCTCCTCTTACCAAGACAGTCTTAACTATGGCTACACCTTC. Translating it yields CASSYQDSLNYGYTF.